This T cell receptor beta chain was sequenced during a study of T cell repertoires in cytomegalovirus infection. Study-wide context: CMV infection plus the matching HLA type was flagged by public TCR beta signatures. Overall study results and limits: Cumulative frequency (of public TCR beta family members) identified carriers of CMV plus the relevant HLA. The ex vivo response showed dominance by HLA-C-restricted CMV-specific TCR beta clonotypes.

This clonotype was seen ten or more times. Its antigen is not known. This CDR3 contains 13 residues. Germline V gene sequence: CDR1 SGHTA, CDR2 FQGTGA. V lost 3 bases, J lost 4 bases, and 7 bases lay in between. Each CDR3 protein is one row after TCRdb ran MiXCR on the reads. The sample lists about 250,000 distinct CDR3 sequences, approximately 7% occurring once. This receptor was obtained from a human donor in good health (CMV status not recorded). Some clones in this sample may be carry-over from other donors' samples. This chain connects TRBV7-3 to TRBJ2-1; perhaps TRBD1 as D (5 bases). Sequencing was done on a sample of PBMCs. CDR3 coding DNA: TGTGCCAGCAGCTTGGACACTTACAATGAGCAGTTCTTC. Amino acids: CASSLDTYNEQFF.